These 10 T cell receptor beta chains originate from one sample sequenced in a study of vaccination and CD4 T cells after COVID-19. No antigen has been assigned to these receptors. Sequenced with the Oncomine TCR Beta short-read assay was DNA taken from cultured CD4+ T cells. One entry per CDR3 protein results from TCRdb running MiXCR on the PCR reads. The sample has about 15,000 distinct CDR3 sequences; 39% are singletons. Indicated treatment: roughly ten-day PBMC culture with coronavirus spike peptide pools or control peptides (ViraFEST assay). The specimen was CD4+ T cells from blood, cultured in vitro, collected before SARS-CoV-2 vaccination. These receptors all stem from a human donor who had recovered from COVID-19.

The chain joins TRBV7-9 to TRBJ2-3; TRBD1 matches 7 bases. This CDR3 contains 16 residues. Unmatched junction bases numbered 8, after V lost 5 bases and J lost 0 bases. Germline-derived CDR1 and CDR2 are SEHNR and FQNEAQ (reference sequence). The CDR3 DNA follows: TGTGCCAGCAGCCCCCTCTGGACAGGTAGCACAGATACGCAGTATTTT. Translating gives CASSPLWTGSTDTQYF.

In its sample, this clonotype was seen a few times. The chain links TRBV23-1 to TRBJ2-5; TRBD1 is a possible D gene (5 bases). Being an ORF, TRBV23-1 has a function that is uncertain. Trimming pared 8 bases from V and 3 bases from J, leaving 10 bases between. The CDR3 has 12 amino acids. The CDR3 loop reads CASVGAKETQYF. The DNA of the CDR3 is TGCGCCAGCGTAGGGGCAAAAGAGACCCAGTACTTC.

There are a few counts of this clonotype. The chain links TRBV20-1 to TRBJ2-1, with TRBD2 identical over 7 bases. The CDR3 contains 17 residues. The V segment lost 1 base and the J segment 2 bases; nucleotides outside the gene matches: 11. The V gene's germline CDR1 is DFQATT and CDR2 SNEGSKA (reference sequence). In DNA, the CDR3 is TGCAGTGCTAGAGGCTTAGGGCGGGGGACGGCCTACAATGAGCAGTTCTTC. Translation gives CSARGLGRGTAYNEQFF.

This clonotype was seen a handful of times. CDR3 loop: CASPGEKGDVQEQYF. The CDR3 region has the DNA TGTGCCAGCCCCGGGGAAAAGGGGGATGTTCAAGAGCAGTACTTC. The chain links TRBV6-1 to TRBJ2-7; possibly TRBD1 for D (6 bases). Trimming removed 8 bases from V and 7 bases from J, with 24 bases in between. The CDR3 is 15 amino acids. CDR1 is MNHNS and CDR2 is SASEGT in the germline V gene.

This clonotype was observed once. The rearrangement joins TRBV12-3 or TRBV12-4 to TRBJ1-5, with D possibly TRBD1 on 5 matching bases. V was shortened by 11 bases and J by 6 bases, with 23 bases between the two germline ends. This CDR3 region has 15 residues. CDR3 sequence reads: CAGTLDTGISQPQHF. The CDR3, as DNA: TGTGCCGGCACCTTGGACACGGGCATTAGTCAGCCCCAGCATTTT.

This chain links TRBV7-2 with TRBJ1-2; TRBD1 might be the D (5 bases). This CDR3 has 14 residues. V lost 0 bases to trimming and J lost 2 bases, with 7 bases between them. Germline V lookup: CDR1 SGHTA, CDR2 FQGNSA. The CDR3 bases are TGTGCCAGCAGCTTAGCTGGGGGGAACTATGGCTACACCTTC. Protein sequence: CASSLAGGNYGYTF. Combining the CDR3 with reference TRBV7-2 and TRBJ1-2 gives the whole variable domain GAGVSQSPSNKVTEKGKDVELRCDPISGHTALYWYRQSLGQGLEFLIYFQGNSAPDKSGLPSDRFSAERTGGSVSTLTIQRTQQEDSAVYLCASSLAGGNYGYTFGSGTRLTVV.

The CDR3 DNA follows: TGCAGTGCTAGGACTAGCGGGAGCCGTAGTTACAATGAGCAGTTCTTC. This translates into CSARTSGSRSYNEQFF. The gene calls are TRBV20-1 and TRBJ2-1, with TRBD2 matching 12 bases. There are 16 residues in the CDR3. V lost 3 bases and J lost 4; bases outside the gene matches: 7. Germline CDR1 DFQATT, CDR2 SNEGSKA (reference sequence).

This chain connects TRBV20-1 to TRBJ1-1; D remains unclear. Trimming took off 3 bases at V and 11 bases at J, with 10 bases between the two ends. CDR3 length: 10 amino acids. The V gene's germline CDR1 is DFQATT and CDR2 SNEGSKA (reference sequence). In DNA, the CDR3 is TGCAGTGCTAGGACGGGTTACGCTTTCTTT. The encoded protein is CSARTGYAFF.

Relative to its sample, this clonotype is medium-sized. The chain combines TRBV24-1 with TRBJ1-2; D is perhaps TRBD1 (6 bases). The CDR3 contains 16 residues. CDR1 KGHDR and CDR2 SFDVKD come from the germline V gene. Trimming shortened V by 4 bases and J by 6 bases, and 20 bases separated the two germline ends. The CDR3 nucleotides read TGTGCCACCAGTGAACACACTGACCGGGACAAAGATGGCTACACCTTC. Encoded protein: CATSEHTDRDKDGYTF.

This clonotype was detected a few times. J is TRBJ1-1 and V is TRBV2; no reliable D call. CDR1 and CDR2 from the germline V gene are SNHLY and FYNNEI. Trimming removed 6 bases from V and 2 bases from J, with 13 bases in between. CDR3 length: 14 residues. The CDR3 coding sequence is TGTGCCAGCAGGGCATACAGCAGAAACACTGAAGCTTTCTTT. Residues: CASRAYSRNTEAFF.